Following are 7 T cell receptor beta chains from one sample sequenced in a study of control samples from healthy donors and cancer patients. This table comes from immunoSEQ multiplex PCR, and its TCRdb copy is limited to in-frame clones, with some not included. The sample has about 120,000 clones; about 87% are singletons. The sample was blood. The receptors were sampled from a man aged 30-40 years in good health.

The J gene is TRBJ1-1, the V gene TRBV5-1, with D unresolved. Germline values: CDR1 SGHRS, CDR2 YFSETQ. This CDR3 is built from 15 residues. V shed 0 bases and J shed 5 bases, with 14 bases lying between them. The CDR3 spells CASSLGIWVGTEAFF. DNA for the CDR3: TGCGCCAGCAGCTTGGGGATTTGGGTTGGAACTGAAGCTTTCTTT.

The CDR3 loop reads CASSEGAISYNEQFF. The CDR3 DNA reads as TGTGCCAGCAGTGAGGGGGCAATTTCCTACAATGAGCAGTTCTTC. The V and J genes are TRBV3-1 (or the pseudogene TRBV3-2) and TRBJ2-1, with TRBD1 matching 7 bases. Germline V gives CDR1 LGHDT, CDR2 YNNKEL (reference sequence). The CDR3 spans 15 residues. V gave up 6 bases and J gave up 1 base; unmatched junction bases: 6.

The CDR3 DNA is TGTGCCAGCAGCTCCCGGGGACACCCCGAGCAGTACGTC. Its translation is CASSSRGHPEQYV. This chain joins TRBV5-4 and TRBJ2-7, with D perhaps matching TRBD1 (6 bases). CDR1 SGHNT and CDR2 YYREEE come from the germline V gene (reference sequence). The CDR3 length is 13 residues. V shed 3 bases and J shed 6 bases, with 13 bases lying between them.

A single count supports this clone. V is TRBV4-2 and J is TRBJ2-1; D is undetermined. CDR3 size: 12 residues. CDR1 and CDR2 from the germline V gene are LGHNA and YNFKEQ. V lost 5 bases to trimming and J lost 6 bases, with 8 bases between them. As DNA, the CDR3 is TGTGCCAGCAGCGGCGCAGGCAATGAGCAGTTCTTC. Translation gives CASSGAGNEQFF.

The CDR3 reads CASIEGNNQPQHF. The CDR3 DNA is TGTGCCAGTATCGAGGGCAACAATCAGCCCCAGCATTTT. V gene TRBV19 combines with J gene TRBJ1-5, with D unresolved. This CDR3 is 13 amino acids long. Trimming cost V 7 bases and J 3 bases, with 10 bases left between them. The germline gives CDR1 LNHDA, CDR2 SQIVND (reference sequence).

The rearrangement joins TRBV3-1 (or the pseudogene TRBV3-2) to TRBJ1-2; D perhaps matches TRBD1 (5 bases). V lost 9 bases to trimming and J lost 4 bases, with 21 bases between them. The CDR3 runs to 15 residues. CDR1 is LGHDT and CDR2 is YNNKEL in the germline V gene (reference sequence). CDR3 nucleotide sequence: TGTGCCAGTCGCTATTCCCGGGGACGACTCTATGGCTACACCTTC. Protein sequence: CASRYSRGRLYGYTF.

This chain connects TRBV6-4 to TRBJ2-7; no definite D call. CDR3 length: 11 residues. The germline gives CDR1 MRHNA, CDR2 SNTAGT. Deletions cut 8 bases from V and 0 bases from J, with 5 bases between. CDR3 region: CASDSSYEQYV. CDR3 nucleotides: TGTGCCAGCGATAGCTCCTACGAGCAGTACGTC.